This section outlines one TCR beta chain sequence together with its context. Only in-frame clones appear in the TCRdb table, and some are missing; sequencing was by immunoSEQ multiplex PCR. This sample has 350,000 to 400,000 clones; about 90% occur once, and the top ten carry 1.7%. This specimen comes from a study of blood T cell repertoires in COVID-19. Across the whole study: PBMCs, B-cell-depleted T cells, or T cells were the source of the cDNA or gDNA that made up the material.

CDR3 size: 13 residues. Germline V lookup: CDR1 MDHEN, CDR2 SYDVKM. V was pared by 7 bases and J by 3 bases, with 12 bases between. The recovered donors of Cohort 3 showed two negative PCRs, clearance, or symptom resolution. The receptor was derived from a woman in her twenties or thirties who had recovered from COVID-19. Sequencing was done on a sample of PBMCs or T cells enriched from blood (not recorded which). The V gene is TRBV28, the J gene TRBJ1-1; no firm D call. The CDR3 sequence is CASTSHDHTEAFF. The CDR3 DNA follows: TGTGCCAGCACCTCACACGATCACACTGAAGCTTTCTTT.